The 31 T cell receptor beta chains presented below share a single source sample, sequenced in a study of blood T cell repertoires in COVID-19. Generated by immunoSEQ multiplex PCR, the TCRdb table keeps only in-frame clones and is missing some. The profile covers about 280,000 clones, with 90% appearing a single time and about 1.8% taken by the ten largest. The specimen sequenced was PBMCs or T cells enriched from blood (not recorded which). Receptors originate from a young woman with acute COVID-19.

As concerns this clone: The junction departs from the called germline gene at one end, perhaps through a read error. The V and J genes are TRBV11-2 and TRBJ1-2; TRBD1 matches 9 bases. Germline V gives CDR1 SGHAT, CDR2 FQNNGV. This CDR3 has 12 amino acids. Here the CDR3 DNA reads TGTGCCAGCAGCCAGCAGGGACAGGGTTTAGGTTTC. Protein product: CASSQQGQGLGF.

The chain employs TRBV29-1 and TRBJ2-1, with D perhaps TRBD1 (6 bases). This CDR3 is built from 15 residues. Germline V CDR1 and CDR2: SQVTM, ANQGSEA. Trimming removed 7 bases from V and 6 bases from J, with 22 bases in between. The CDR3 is CSALWTARVSNEQFF. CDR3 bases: TGCAGCGCTCTCTGGACAGCCCGGGTTAGCAATGAGCAGTTCTTC.

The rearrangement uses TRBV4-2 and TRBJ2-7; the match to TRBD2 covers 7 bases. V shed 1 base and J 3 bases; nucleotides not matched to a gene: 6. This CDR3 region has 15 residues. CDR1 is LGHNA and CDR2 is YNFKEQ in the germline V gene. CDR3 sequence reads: CASSQGVSGGYEQYF. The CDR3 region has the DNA TGTGCCAGCAGCCAAGGGGTATCGGGGGGCTACGAGCAGTACTTC.

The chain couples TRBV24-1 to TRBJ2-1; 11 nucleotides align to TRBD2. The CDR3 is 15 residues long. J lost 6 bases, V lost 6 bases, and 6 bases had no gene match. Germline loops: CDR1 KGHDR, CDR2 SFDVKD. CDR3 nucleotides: TGTGCCACCAGTATGGGACTAGCGGCCCGCAATGAGCAGTTCTTC. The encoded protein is CATSMGLAARNEQFF.

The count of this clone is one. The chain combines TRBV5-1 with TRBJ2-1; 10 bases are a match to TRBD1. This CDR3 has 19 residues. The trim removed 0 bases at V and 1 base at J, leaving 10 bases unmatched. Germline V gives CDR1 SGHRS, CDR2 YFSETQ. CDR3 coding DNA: TGCGCCAGCAGCTTGGCCTGGGGACAGGGGTCCTTTTCCTACAATGAGCAGTTCTTC. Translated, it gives CASSLAWGQGSFSYNEQFF.

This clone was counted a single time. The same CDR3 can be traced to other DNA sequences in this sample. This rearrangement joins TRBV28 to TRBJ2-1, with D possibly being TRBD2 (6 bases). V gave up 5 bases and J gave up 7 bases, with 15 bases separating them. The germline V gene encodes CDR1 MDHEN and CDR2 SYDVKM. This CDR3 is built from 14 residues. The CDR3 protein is CASSLSGGTNEQFF. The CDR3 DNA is TGTGCCAGCAGTCTGTCAGGAGGGACTAATGAGCAGTTCTTC.

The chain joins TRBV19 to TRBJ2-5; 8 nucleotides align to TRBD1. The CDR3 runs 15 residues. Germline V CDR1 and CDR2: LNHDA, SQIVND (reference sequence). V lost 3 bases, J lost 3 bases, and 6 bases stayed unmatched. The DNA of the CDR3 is TGTGCCAGTAGTATCCTAGGACAGGGAAAAGAGACCCAGTACTTC. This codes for CASSILGQGKETQYF.

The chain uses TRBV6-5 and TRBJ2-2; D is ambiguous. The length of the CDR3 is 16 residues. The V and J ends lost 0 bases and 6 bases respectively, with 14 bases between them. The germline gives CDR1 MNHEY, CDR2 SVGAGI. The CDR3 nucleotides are TGTGCCAGCAGTTACTCGATACTCTCCCTTGCCGGGGAGCTGTTTTTT. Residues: CASSYSILSLAGELFF.

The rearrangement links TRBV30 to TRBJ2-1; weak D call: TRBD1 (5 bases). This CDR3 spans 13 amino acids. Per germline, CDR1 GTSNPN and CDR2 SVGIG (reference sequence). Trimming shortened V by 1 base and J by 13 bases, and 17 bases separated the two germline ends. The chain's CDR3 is CAWSGKGVALQFF. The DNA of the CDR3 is TGTGCCTGGAGTGGGAAAGGGGTCGCCCTACAGTTCTTC. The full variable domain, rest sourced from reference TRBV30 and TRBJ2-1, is SQTIHQWPATLVQPVGSPLSLECTVEGTSNPNLYWYRQAAGRGLQLLFYSVGIGQISSEVPQNLSASRPQDRQFILSSKKLLLSDSGFYLCAWSGKGVALQFFGPGTRLTVL.

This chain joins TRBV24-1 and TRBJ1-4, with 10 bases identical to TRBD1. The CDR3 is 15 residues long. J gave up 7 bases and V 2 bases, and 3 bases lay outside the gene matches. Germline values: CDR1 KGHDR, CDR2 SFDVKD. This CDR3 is CATSDSRTGGEKLFF. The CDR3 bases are TGTGCCACCAGTGATTCTCGGACAGGGGGTGAAAAACTGTTTTTT.

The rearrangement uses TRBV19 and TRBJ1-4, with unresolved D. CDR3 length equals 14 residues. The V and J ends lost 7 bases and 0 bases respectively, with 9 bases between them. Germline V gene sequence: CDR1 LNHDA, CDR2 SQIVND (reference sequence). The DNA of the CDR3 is TGTGCCAGTACCACAGCTTCAACTAATGAAAAACTGTTTTTT. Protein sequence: CASTTASTNEKLFF. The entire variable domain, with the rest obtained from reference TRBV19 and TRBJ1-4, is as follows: DGGITQSPKYLFRKEGQNVTLSCEQNLNHDAMYWYRQDPGQGLRLIYYSQIVNDFQKGDIAEGYSVSREKKESFPLTVTSAQKNPTAFYLCASTTASTNEKLFFGSGTQLSVL.

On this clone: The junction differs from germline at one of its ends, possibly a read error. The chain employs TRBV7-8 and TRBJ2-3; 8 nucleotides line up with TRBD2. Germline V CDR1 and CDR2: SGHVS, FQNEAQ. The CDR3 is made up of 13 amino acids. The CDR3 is CASSRTSIDTQYF. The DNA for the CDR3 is TGTGCCAGCAGCCGGACTAGCATAGATACGCAGTATTTT.

This CDR3 reads CASSELRGQETQYF. CDR3 DNA: TGTGCCAGCAGTGAACTGCGGGGCCAAGAGACCCAGTACTTC. The chain joins TRBV2 to TRBJ2-5; D is possibly TRBD2 (6 bases). The germline CDR1 and CDR2 sequences are SNHLY and FYNNEI. CDR3 length: 14 amino acids. V lost 2 bases and J lost 1, with 8 bases in between. Together with reference TRBV2 and TRBJ2-5, the CDR3 gives the full variable domain: EPEVTQTPSHQVTQMGQEVILRCVPISNHLYFYWYRQILGQKVEFLVSFYNNEISEKSEIFDDQFSVERPDGSNFTLKIRSTKLEDSAMYFCASSELRGQETQYFGPGTRLLVL.

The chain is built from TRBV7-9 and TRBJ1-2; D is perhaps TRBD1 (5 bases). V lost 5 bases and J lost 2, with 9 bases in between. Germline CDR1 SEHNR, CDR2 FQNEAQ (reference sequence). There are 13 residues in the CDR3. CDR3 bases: TGTGCCAGCAGCACGACAGAAAACTATGGCTACACCTTC. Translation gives CASSTTENYGYTF. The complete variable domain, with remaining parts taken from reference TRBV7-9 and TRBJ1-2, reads DTGVSQNPRHKITKRGQNVTFRCDPISEHNRLYWYRQTLGQGPEFLTYFQNEAQLEKSRLLSDRFSAERPKGSFSTLEIQRTEQGDSAMYLCASSTTENYGYTFGSGTRLTVV.

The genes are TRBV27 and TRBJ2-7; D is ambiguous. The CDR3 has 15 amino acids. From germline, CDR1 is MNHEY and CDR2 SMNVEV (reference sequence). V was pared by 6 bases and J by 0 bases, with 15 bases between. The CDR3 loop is CASSPIQSYSYEQYF. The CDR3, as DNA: TGTGCCAGCAGCCCAATACAGAGTTACTCCTACGAGCAGTACTTC.

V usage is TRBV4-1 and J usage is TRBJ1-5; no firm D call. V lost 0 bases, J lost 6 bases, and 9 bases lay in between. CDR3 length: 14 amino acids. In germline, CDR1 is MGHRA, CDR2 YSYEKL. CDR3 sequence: CASSQDRTGQPQHF. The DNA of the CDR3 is TGCGCCAGCAGCCAAGACCGTACCGGTCAGCCCCAGCATTTT.

The CDR3 DNA reads as TGTGCCAGCAGTCTTGGGACAGGGAGCACAGATACGCAGTATTTT. Translation gives CASSLGTGSTDTQYF. The gene calls are TRBV27 and TRBJ2-3; TRBD1 agrees at 9 bases. V was clipped by 5 bases and J by 0 bases; unmatched bases: 3. Germline V gene sequence: CDR1 MNHEY, CDR2 SMNVEV (reference sequence). This CDR3 contains 15 residues.

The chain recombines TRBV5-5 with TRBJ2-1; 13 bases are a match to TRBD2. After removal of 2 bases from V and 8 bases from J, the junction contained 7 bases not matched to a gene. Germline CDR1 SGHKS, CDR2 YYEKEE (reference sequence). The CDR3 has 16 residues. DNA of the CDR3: TGTGCCAGCAGCTTCCTAGGACTAGCGGGAGTACATGAGCAGTTCTTC. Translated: CASSFLGLAGVHEQFF.

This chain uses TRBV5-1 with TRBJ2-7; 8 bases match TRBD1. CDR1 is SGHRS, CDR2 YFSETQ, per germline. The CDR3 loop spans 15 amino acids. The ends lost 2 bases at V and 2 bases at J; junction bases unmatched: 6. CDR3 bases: TGCGCCAGCAGCTTTAGGGGACAGGAGACCTACGAGCAGTACTTC. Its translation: CASSFRGQETYEQYF.

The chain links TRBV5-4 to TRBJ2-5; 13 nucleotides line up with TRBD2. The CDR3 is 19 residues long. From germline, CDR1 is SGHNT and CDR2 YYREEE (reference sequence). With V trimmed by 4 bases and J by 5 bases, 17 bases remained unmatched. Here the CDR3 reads CASSRGVMWTSGSGETQYF. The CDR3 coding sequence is TGTGCCAGCAGCCGAGGGGTTATGTGGACTAGCGGGAGTGGGGAGACCCAGTACTTC.

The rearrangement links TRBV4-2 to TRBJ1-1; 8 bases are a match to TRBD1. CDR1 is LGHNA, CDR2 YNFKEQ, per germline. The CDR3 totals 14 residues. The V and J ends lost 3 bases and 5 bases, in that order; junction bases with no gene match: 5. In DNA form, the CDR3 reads TGTGCCAGCAGCCAGACAGGGGTGCAGACTGAAGCTTTCTTT. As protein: CASSQTGVQTEAFF.

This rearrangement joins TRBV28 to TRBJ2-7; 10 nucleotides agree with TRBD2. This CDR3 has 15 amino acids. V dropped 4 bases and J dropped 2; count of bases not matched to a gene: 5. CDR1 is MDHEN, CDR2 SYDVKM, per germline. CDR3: CASSSIAGGAYEQYF. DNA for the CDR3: TGTGCCAGCAGTTCAATAGCGGGAGGCGCCTACGAGCAGTACTTC. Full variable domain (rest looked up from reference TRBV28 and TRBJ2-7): DVKVTQSSRYLVKRTGEKVFLECVQDMDHENMFWYRQDPGLGLRLIYFSYDVKMKEKGDIPEGYSVSREKKERFSLILESASTNQTSMYLCASSSIAGGAYEQYFGPGTRLTVT.

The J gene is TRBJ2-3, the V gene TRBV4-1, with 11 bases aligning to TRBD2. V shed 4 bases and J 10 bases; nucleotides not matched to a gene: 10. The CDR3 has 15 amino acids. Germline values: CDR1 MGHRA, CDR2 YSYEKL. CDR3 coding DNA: TGCGCCAGCAGCCCTATAGCGGGAGGGCCCTTACCGCAGTATTTT. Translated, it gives CASSPIAGGPLPQYF.

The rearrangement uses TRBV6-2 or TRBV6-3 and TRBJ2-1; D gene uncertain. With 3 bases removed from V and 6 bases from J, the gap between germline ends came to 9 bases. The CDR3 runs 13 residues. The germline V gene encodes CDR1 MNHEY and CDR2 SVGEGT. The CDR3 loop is CASSYISGNEQFF. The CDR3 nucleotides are TGTGCCAGCAGTTATATTTCCGGCAATGAGCAGTTCTTC.

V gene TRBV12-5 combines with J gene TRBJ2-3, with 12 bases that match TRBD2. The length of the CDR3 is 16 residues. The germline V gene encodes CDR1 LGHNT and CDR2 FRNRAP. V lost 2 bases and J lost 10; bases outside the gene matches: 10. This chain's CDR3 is CASGLPPGLAGSPQYF. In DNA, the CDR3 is TGTGCTAGTGGTTTGCCACCCGGACTAGCGGGGTCCCCGCAGTATTTT. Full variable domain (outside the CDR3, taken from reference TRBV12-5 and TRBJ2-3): DARVTQTPRHKVTEMGQEVTMRCQPILGHNTVFWYRQTMMQGLELLAYFRNRAPLDDSGMPKDRFSAEMPDATLATLKIQPSEPRDSAVYFCASGLPPGLAGSPQYFGPGTRLTVL.

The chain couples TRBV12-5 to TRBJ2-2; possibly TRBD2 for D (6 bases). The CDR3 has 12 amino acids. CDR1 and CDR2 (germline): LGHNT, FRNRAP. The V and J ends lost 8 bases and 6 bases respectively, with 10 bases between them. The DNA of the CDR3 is TGTGCTAGTCGGGGGTGGTCCGGGGAGCTGTTTTTT. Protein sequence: CASRGWSGELFF. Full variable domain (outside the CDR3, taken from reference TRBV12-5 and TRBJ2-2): DARVTQTPRHKVTEMGQEVTMRCQPILGHNTVFWYRQTMMQGLELLAYFRNRAPLDDSGMPKDRFSAEMPDATLATLKIQPSEPRDSAVYFCASRGWSGELFFGEGSRLTVL.

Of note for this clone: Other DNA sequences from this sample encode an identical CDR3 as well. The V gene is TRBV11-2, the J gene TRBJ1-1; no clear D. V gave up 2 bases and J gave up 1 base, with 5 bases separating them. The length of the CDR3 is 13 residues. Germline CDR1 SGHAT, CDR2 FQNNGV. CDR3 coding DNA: TGTGCCAGCAGCTTATCCGGGAACACTGAAGCTTTCTTT. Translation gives CASSLSGNTEAFF.

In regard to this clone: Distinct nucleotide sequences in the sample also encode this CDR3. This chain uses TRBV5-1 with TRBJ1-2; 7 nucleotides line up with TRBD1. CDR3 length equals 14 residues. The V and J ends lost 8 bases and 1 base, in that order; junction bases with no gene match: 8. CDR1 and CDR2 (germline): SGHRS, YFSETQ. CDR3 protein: CASSPGQLNYGYTF. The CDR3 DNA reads TGCGCCAGTAGCCCGGGACAGCTTAACTATGGCTACACCTTC.

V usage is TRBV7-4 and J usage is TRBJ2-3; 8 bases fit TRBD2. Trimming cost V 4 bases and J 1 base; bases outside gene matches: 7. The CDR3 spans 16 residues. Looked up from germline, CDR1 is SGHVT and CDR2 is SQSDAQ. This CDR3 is CASSSGGGHGTDTQYF. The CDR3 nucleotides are TGTGCCAGCAGCTCCGGCGGGGGGCACGGCACAGATACGCAGTATTTT.

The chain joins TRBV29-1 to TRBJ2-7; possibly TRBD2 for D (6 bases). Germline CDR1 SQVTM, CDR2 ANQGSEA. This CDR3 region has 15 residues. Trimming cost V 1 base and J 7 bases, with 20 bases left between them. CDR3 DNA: TGCAGCGTTGAAGGGGCGAGGGGCGGGACGCGGGAGCAGTACTTC. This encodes CSVEGARGGTREQYF.

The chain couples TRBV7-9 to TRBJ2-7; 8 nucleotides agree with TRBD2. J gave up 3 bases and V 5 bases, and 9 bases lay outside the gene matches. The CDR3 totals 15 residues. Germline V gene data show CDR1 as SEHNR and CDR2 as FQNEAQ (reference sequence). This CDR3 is CASSTRVAGGYEQYF. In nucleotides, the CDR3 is TGTGCCAGCAGCACTCGGGTGGCGGGAGGCTACGAGCAGTACTTC.